This TCR beta chain was documented in a study of shared clonotypes between healthy human individuals. The method was immunoSEQ multiplex PCR; TCRdb's version includes in-frame clones alone and lacks a portion of them. The sample records over a million clones, around 78% being singletons. The CDR3 totals 15 residues. The germline gives CDR1 MGHDK, CDR2 SYGVNS. Trimming left V 3 bases short and J 1 base short, with 12 bases between. Source material: memory CD4+ T cells from PBMCs. This sample's subset: CD45RA-negative fraction. The receptor's source is a man between 18 and 29 years old in good health. Some clones in this sample may be carry-over from other donors' samples. The rearrangement links TRBV25-1 to TRBJ1-2; D gene uncertain. CDR3 sequence (DNA): TGTGCCAGCAGTGATCCCCATCGGGTTAACTATGGCTACACCTTC. Translating it yields CASSDPHRVNYGYTF.